The clone carrying this T cell receptor (beta chain) was recorded only once. What it binds is not known. These data are taken from a study of T cell responses to AZD1222 COVID-19 vaccine. Study outcomes and limitations: No repertoire was sampled before or during the peak T cell response, only after it. Regions 160-218 and 743-854 dominated among vaccine-associated CD4 TCRs spanning spike. Most donors were white British and more were female, and clonal diversity was possibly underestimated.

Data came from immunoSEQ multiplex PCR; TCRdb stores just in-frame clones and leaves some out. Counted here are around 150,000 clones, approximately 87% occurring once; the ten biggest clones make up about 4.3%. V was pared by 4 bases and J by 7 bases, with 7 bases between. The CDR3 sequence is 10 residues long. The germline V gene encodes CDR1 SQVTM and CDR2 ANQGSEA. Some second doses came at about 4 weeks and others at about 12 weeks; these were pooled. Specimen: peripheral blood, collected 28 days after the second AZD1222 dose. The chain is built from TRBV29-1 and TRBJ1-2; D unresolved. The sequence came from an adult who received the AZD1222 COVID-19 vaccine. CDR3 sequence (DNA): TGCAGCGTTGGGGGAACTGGCTACACCTTC. Translating gives CSVGGTGYTF. The full variable domain, rest sourced from reference TRBV29-1 and TRBJ1-2, is SAVISQKPSRDICQRGTSLTIQCQVDSQVTMMFWYRQQPGQSLTLIATANQGSEATYESGFVIDKFPISRPNLTFSTLTVSNMSPEDSSIYLCSVGGTGYTFGSGTRLTVV.